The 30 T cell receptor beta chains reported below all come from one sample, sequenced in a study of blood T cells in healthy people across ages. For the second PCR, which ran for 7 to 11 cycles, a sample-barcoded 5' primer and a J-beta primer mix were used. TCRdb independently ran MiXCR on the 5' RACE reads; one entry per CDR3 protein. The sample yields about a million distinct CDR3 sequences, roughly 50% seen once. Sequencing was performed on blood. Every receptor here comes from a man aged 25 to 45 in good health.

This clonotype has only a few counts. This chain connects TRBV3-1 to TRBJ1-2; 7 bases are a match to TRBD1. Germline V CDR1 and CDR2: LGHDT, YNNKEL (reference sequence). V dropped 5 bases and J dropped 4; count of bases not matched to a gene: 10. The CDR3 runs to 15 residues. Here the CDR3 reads CASSDRTGLAYGYTF. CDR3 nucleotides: TGTGCCAGCAGCGACCGGACAGGATTAGCCTATGGCTACACCTTC.

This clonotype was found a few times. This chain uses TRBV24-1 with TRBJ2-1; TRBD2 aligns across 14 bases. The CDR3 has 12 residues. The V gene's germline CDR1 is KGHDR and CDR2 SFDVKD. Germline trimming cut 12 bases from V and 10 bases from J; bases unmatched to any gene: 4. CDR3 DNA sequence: TGTGCCGCGACTAGCGGGGGGGAAGAGCAGTTCTTC. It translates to CAATSGGEEQFF.

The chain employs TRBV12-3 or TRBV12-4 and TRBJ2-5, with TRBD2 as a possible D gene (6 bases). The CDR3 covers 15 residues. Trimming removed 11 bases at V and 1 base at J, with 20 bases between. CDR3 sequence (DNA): TGTGCCTCATTGGGAGGCATGGGGGTCCAAGAGACCCAGTACTTC. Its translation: CASLGGMGVQETQYF.

The CDR3 DNA reads TGTGCCAGCAGCTTAGAATCCCCCGACCTGTTGCTTTCAAACTATGGCTACACCTTC. The encoded protein is CASSLESPDLLLSNYGYTF. The rearrangement joins TRBV7-8 to TRBJ1-2; no clear D. Germline loops: CDR1 SGHVS, CDR2 FQNEAQ. V was cut by 1 base and J by 2 bases, with 23 bases left in between. This CDR3 contains 19 residues.

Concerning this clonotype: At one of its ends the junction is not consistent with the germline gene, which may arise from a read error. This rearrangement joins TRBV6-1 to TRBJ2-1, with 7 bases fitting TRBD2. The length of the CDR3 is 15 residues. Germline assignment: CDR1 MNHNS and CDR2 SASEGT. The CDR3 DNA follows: TGTGCCAGCAGTGAAATGGGGGGGTCCTACAATGGGCAGTTCTTC. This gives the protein CASSEMGGSYNGQFF.

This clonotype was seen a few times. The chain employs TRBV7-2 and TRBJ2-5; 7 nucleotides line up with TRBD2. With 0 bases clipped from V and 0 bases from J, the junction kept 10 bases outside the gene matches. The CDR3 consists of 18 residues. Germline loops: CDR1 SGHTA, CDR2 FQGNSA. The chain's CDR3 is CASSLAWISGAYQETQYF. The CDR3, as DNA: TGTGCCAGCAGCTTAGCGTGGATAAGCGGGGCTTACCAAGAGACCCAGTACTTC.

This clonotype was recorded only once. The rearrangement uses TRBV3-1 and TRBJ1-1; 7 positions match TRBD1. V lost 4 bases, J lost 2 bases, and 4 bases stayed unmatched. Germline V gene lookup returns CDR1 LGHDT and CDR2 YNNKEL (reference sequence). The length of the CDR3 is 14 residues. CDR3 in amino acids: CASSPGGFNTEAFF. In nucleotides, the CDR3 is TGTGCCAGCAGCCCAGGGGGATTCAACACTGAAGCTTTCTTT. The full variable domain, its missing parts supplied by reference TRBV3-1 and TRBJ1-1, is DTAVSQTPKYLVTQMGNDKSIKCEQNLGHDTMYWYKQDSKKFLKIMFSYNNKELIINETVPNRFSPKSPDKAHLNLHINSLELGDSAVYFCASSPGGFNTEAFFGQGTRLTVV.

The DNA for the CDR3 is TGTGCCACCAGCCTATCGCCGACCGGGACATTGACCTACGAGCAGTACTTC. Translating gives CATSLSPTGTLTYEQYF. The chain is built from TRBV15 and TRBJ2-4; D is possibly TRBD1 (6 bases). The DNA end is more similar to TRBJ2-7, so the J call may be wrong. The CDR3 covers 17 residues. The germline CDR1 and CDR2 sequences are LNHNV and YYDKDF (reference sequence).

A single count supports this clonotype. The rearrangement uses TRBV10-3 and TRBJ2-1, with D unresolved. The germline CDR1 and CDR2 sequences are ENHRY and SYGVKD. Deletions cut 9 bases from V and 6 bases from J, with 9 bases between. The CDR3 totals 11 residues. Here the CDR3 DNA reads TGTGCCATAGTAGTCGGCAATGAGCAGTTCTTC. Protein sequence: CAIVVGNEQFF.

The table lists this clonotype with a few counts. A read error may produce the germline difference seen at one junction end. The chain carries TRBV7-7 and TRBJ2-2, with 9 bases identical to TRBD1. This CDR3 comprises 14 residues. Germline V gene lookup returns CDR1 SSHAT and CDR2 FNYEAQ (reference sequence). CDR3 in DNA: TGTGCTAGCAGTCCGGACAGGGGCACCGGGGAGCTGTTTTTT. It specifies CASSPDRGTGELFF.

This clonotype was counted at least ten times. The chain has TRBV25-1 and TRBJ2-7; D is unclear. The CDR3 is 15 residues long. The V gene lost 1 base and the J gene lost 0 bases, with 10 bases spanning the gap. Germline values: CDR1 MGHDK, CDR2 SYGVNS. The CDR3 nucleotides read TGTGCCAGCAGTGAATTAAGGCAAAGCTCCTACGAGCAGTACTTC. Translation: CASSELRQSSYEQYF.

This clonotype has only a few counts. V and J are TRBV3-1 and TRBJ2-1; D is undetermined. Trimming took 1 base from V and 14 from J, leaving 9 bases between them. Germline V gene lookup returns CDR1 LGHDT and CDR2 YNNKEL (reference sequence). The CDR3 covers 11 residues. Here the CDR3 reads CASSQVGREFF. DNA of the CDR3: TGTGCCAGCAGCCAAGTTGGAAGGGAGTTCTTC.

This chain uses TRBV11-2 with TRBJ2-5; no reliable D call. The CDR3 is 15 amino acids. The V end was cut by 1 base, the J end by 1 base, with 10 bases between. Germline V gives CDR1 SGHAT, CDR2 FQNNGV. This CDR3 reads CASSLAVALQETQYF. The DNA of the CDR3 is TGTGCCAGCAGCTTAGCGGTGGCGCTCCAAGAGACCCAGTACTTC.

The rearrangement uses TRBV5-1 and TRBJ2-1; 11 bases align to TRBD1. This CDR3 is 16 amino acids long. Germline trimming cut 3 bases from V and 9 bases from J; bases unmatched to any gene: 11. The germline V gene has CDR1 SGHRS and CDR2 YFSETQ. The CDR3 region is CASSWTTGQGEGEQFF. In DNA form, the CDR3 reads TGCGCCAGCAGCTGGACGACGGGACAGGGGGAAGGTGAGCAGTTCTTC.

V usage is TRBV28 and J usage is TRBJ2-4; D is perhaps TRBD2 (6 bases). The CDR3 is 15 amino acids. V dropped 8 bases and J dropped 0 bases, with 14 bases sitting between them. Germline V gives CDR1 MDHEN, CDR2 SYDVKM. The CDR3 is CASGPGTLAKNIQYF. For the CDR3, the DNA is TGTGCCAGCGGCCCAGGGACTCTAGCCAAAAACATTCAGTACTTC.

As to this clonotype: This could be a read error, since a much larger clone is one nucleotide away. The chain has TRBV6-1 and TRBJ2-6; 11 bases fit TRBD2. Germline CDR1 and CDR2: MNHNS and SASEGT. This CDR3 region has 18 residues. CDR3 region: CASRSLAGGTSGANILTF. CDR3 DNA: TGTGCCAGCAGAAGTCTAGCGGGGGGCACCTCTGGGGCCAACATCCTGACTTTC.

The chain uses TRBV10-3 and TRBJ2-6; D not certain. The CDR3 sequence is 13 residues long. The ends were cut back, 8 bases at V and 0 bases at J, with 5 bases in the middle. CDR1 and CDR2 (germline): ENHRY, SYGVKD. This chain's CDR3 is CAIWSSGANVLTF. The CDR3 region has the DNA TGTGCCATCTGGAGCTCTGGGGCCAACGTCCTGACTTTC.

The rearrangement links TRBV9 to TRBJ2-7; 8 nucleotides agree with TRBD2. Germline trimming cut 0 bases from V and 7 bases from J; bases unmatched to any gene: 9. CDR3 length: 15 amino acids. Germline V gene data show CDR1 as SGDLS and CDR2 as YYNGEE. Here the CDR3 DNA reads TGTGCCAGCAGCGTAGGGCAGGTCCTAGCGGGTGAGCAGTACTTC. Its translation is CASSVGQVLAGEQYF.

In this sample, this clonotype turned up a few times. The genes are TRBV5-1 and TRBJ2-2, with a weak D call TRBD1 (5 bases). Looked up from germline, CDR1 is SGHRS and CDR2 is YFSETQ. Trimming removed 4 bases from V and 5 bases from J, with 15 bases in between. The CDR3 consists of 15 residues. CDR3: CASSLTQVWTGELFF. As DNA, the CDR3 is TGCGCCAGCAGCCTAACACAGGTCTGGACCGGGGAGCTGTTTTTT. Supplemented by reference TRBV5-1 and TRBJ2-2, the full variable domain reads KAGVTQTPRYLIKTRGQQVTLSCSPISGHRSVSWYQQTPGQGLQFLFEYFSETQRNKGNFPGRFSGRQFSNSRSEMNVSTLELGDSALYLCASSLTQVWTGELFFGEGSRLTVL.

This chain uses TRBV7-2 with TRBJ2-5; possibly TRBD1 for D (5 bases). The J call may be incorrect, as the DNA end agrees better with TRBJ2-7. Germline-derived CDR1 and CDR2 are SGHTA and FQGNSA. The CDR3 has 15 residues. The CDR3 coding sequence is TGTGCCAGCAGCTGGGATACAGGTAGCCCCTACGAGCAGTACTTC. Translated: CASSWDTGSPYEQYF.

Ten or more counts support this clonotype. As DNA, the CDR3 is TGCGCCAGCAGCTTAGGCGGGGCAAATGAGCAGTTCTTC. It yields the protein CASSLGGANEQFF. The rearrangement links TRBV5-1 to TRBJ2-1; perhaps TRBD2 as D (6 bases). Germline loops: CDR1 SGHRS, CDR2 YFSETQ. The CDR3 has 13 residues. The V and J ends lost 2 bases and 7 bases respectively, with 10 bases between them. Supplemented by reference TRBV5-1 and TRBJ2-1, the full variable domain reads KAGVTQTPRYLIKTRGQQVTLSCSPISGHRSVSWYQQTPGQGLQFLFEYFSETQRNKGNFPGRFSGRQFSNSRSEMNVSTLELGDSALYLCASSLGGANEQFFGPGTRLTVL.

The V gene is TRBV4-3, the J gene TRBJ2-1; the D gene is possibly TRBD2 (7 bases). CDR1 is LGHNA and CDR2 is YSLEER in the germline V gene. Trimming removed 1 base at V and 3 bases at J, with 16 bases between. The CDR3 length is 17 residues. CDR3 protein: CASSQGLAGDYYNEQFF. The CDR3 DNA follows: TGCGCCAGCAGCCAAGGGCTAGCAGGGGACTACTACAATGAGCAGTTCTTC.

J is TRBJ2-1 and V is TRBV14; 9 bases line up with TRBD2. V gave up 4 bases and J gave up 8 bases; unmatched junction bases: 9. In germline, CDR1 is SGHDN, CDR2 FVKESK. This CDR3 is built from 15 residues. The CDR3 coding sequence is TGTGCCAGCAGCCCAGACCGCGGGGGGGCCTATGAGCAGTTCTTC. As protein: CASSPDRGGAYEQFF.

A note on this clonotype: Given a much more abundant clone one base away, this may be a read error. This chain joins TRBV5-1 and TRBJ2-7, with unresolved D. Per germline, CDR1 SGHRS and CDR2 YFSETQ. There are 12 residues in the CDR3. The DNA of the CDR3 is TGTGCCAGCAGCTTAATCCCCTACGAGCAGTACTTC. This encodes CASSLIPYEQYF.

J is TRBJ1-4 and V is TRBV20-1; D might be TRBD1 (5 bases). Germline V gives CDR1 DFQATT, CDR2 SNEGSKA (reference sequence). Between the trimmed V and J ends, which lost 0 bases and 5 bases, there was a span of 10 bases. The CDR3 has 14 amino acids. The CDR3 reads CSAREGTGNEKLFF. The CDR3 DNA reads TGCAGTGCTAGAGAAGGGACGGGGAATGAAAAACTGTTTTTT.

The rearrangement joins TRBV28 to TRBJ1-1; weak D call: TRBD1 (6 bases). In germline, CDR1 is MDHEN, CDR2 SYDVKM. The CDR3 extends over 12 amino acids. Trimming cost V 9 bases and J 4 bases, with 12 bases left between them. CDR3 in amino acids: CASGSGVTEAFF. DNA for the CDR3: TGTGCCAGTGGGTCAGGGGTCACTGAAGCTTTCTTT.

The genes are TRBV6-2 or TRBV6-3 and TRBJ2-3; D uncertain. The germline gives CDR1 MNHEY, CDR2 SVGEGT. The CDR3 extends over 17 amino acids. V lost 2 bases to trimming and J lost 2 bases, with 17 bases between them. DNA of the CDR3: TGTGCCAGCAGTTACGTAGTGAGTGGGTCATTCACAGATACGCAGTATTTT. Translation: CASSYVVSGSFTDTQYF.

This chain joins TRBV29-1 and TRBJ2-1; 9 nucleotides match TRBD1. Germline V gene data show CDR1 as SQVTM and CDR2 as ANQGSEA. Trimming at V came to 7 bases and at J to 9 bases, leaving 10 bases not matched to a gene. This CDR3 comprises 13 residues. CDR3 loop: CSGMGTGSAEQFF. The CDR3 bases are TGCAGCGGAATGGGGACAGGGTCGGCTGAGCAGTTCTTC.

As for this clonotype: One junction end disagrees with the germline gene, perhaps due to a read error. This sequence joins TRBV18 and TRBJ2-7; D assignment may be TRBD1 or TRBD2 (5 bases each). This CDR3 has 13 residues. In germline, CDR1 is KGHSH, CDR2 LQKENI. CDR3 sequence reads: CTSSPPGRDGQYF. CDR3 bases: TGTACCAGCTCACCACCGGGAAGGGACGGGCAGTACTTC.

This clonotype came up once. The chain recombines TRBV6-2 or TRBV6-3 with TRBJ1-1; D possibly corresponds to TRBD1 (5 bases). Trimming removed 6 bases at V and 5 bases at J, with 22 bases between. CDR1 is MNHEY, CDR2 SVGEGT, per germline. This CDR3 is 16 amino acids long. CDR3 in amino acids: CASRIWGGEVKTEAFF. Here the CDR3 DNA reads TGTGCCAGCAGGATTTGGGGAGGGGAGGTTAAAACTGAAGCTTTCTTT.